Here is one T cell receptor (beta chain) with its context. What it recognizes is unknown. This specimen belongs to a study of CD8 T cells in ankylosing spondylitis. With 3 bases removed from V and 0 bases from J, the gap between germline ends came to 10 bases. The germline V gene encodes CDR1 SGHDT and CDR2 YYEEEE. The CDR3 has 15 amino acids. For TCR beta, libraries came from quantitative 5'-RACE with molecular barcodes. TCRdb reanalysed the 5' RACE reads using MiXCR and keeps one entry per CDR3 protein. The table shows roughly 150,000 distinct CDR3 sequences, with around 9.6% occurring only once. Study outcomes and limitations: Peripheral blood held disease-linked clones only at relatively low frequency, and these were CD8+. Certain motif variants had earlier been reported in reactive arthritis synovial fluid and blood. Ankylosing spondylitis blood appeared to be characterized by a TCR beta motif of several highly homologous variants.

Sequences were obtained from blood, either unsorted or a sorted T cell fraction (not recorded which). The sequence was obtained from a female donor with ankylosing spondylitis or in good health (not recorded which). V is TRBV5-6 and J is TRBJ2-1; TRBD2 might be the D (6 bases). The CDR3 spells CASSWGVSSYNEQFF. The DNA of the CDR3 is TGTGCCAGCAGCTGGGGGGTAAGCTCCTACAATGAGCAGTTCTTC.